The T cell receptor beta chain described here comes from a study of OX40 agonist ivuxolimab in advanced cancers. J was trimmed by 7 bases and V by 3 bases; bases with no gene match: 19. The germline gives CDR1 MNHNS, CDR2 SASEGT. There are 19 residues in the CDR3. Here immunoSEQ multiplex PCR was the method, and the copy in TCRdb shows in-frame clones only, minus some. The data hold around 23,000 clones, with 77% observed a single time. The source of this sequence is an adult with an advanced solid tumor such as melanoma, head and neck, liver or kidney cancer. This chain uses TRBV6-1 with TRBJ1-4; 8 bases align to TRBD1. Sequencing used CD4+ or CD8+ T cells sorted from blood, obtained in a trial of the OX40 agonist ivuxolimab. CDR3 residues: CASSDRDRGGGHLGEKLFF. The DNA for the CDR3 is TGTGCCAGCAGTGACCGTGACAGGGGAGGTGGACATTTAGGTGAAAAACTGTTTTTT.